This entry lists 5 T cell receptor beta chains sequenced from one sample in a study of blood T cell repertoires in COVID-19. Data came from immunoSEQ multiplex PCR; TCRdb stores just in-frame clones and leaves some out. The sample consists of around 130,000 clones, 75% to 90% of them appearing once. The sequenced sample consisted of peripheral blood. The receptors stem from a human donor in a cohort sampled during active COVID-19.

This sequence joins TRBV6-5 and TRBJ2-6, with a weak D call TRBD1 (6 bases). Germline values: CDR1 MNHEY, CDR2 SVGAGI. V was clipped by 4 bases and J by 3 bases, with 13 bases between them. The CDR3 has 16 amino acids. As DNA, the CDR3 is TGTGCCAGCAGTTCGACAGGTCCGAGTGGGGCCAACGTCCTGACTTTC. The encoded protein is CASSSTGPSGANVLTF.

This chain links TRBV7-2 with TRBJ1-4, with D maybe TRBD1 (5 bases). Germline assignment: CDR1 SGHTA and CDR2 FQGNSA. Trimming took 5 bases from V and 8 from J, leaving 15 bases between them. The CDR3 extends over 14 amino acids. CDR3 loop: CASSGGGSYEKLFF. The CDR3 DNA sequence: TGTGCCAGCAGCGGGGGGGGTTCTTACGAAAAACTGTTTTTT.

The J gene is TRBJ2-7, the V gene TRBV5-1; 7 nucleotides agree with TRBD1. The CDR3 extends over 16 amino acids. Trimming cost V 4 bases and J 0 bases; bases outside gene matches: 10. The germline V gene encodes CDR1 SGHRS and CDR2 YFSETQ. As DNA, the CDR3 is TGCGCCAGCAGCCCGGGGACAGTCCCTACCTCCTACGAGCAGTACTTC. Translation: CASSPGTVPTSYEQYF.

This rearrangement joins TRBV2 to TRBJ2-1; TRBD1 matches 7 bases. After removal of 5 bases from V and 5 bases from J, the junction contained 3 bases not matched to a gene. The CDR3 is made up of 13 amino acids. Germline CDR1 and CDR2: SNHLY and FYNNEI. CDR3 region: CASSRQGHNEQFF. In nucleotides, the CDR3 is TGTGCCAGCAGTAGACAGGGTCACAATGAGCAGTTCTTC.

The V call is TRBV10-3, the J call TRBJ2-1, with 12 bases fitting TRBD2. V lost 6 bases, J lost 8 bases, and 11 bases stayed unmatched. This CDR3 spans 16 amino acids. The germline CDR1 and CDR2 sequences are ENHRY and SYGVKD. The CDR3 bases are TGTGCCATCAGAATGACTAGCGGGGGCCCTTACGATGAGCAGTTCTTC. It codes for CAIRMTSGGPYDEQFF.